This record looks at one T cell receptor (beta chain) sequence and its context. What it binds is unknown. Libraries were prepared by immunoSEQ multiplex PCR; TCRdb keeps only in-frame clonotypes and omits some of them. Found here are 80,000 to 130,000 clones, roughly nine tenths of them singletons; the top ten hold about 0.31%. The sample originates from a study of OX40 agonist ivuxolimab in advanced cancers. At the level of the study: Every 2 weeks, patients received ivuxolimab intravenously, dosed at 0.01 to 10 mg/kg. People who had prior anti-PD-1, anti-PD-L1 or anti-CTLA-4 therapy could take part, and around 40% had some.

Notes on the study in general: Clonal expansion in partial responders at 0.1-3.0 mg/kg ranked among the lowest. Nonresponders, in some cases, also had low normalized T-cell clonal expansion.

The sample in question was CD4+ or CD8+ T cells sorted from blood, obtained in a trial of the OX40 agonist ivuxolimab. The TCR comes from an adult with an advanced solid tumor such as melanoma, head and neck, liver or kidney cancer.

For the CDR3, the DNA is TGTGCCAGCAGCTTCCGACTAGCGGGAGGGGGGGCAGATACGCAGTATTTT. Its protein is CASSFRLAGGGADTQYF. The chain recombines TRBV7-2 with TRBJ2-3; TRBD2 matches 14 bases. Trimming at V came to 3 bases and at J to 4 bases, leaving 6 bases not matched to a gene. In germline, CDR1 is SGHTA, CDR2 FQGNSA. CDR3 length: 17 amino acids.